This T cell receptor (beta chain) comes out of a study of CD8 T cells in Susac syndrome. Whole-study context: At blood draw, Susac syndrome patients were therapy-naive, on corticosteroids, or on intravenous immunoglobulin alone.

Peripheral blood CD8+ and CD4+ T cells were profiled by TCR beta sequencing. It was with random hexamers that 0.5 to 1 ug RNA was reverse transcribed. TCRdb itself ran the immunoSEQ multiplex PCR reads through MiXCR, one entry per CDR3 protein. The sample carries around 110,000 distinct CDR3 sequences, roughly 95% recorded once. This receptor was taken from a human donor with Susac syndrome. Sequencing input: CD8+ T cells from PBMCs.

The CDR3 bases are TGTGCCAGCAGCGCCCGTAGTCTACTCGGGGAGCTGTTTTTT. It specifies CASSARSLLGELFF. The gene calls are TRBV7-9 and TRBJ2-2; D gene uncertain. Trimming shortened V by 5 bases and J by 7 bases, and 14 bases separated the two germline ends. CDR3 length equals 14 residues. CDR1 SEHNR and CDR2 FQNEAQ come from the germline V gene (reference sequence).